Only a few counts were recorded for the clone carrying this T cell receptor beta chain. Its matching antigen is unknown. Cells were stimulated with CMV-infected fibroblast lysates at approximately 10 ug/mL. CD4+ T cells upregulating both CD40 ligand and CD69 were sorted as responding cells. Undetectable plasma HIV-1 RNA below 50 copies/mL lasted at least 4 years. This sample stems from a study of persistence of HIV-infected CD4 T cells. Study findings and constraints: Degenerate expanded CDR3beta sequences were enriched among CMV- and Gag-responding cells.

Germline assignment: CDR1 SGDLS and CDR2 YYNGEE. This CDR3 spans 13 amino acids. V shed 4 bases and J shed 4 bases, with 9 bases lying between them. The libraries were made with immunoSEQ version 4 in survey mode. Sequenced by immunoSEQ multiplex PCR; TCRdb stores in-frame clones only, minus some. The sample comprises just under 20,000 clones, more than 75% of which are singletons, and roughly 6.4% rests with the top ten. This chain uses TRBV9 with TRBJ1-3, with no clear D. This clonotype originated in an adult man with HIV who was CMV-seropositive. The sequencing used CD4+ T cells sorted from PBMCs after roughly 18-hour stimulation, collected from a patient who received antiretroviral therapy. CDR3 sequence reads: CASSPRRGNTIYF. The CDR3 region has the DNA TGTGCCAGCAGCCCTCGTAGGGGAAACACCATATATTTT. Combining the CDR3 with reference TRBV9 and TRBJ1-3 gives the whole variable domain DSGVTQTPKHLITATGQRVTLRCSPRSGDLSVYWYQQSLDQGLQFLIQYYNGEERAKGNILERFSAQQFPDLHSELNLSSLELGDSALYFCASSPRRGNTIYFGEGSWLTVV.